These T cell receptor beta chains were read from a single sample in a study of CD8 T cells in ankylosing spondylitis. TCRdb passed the 5' RACE reads through MiXCR, listing each CDR3 protein once. The sample includes 150,000 or so distinct CDR3 sequences, under 35% seen only once; the top ten take 5.5% to 7.5%. The sequenced material came from synovial fluid, either unsorted or a sorted T cell fraction (not recorded which). The receptors shown here come from a male donor with ankylosing spondylitis. Both conserved end residues are part of each CDR3. The order of the fields is J gene, clone size, V gene, D gene, CDR3 protein, CDR3 DNA. A D gene is named only where the DNA matches it firmly. The listing skips clone size in some rows; elsewhere it reads once, few, many or a size class.

TRBJ1-4 | few | TRBV20-1 | TRBD1 | CSAWDSNEKLFF | TGCAGTGCTTGGGACAGTAATGAAAAACTGTTTTTT
TRBJ2-1 | . | TRBV20-1 | TRBD2 | CSAWGLAYSF | TGCAGTGCTTGGGGACTAGCGTACTCCTTC
TRBJ2-5 | few | TRBV12-3/TRBV12-4 | . | CASQDRRETQYF | TGTGCCAGCCAGGACAGAAGGGAGACCCAGTACTTC
TRBJ1-2 | . | TRBV28 | TRBD1 | CASSLGIRGADRRSNYGYTF | TGTGCCAGCTCGTTAGGGATCAGGGGGGCAGACCGGCGGTCTAACTATGGCTACACCTTC
TRBJ2-7 | . | TRBV6-5 | . | CASSLDRGEQYF | TGTGCCAGCAGCCTCGACAGAGGAGAGCAGTACTTC
TRBJ2-2 | . | TRBV19 | TRBD1 | CASSITGGFSGELFF | TGTGCCAGTAGTATCACAGGGGGCTTTTCCGGGGAGCTGTTTTTT
TRBJ2-1 | once | TRBV7-2 | . | CASSLDYRNNEQFF | TGTGCCAGCAGCTTAGACTACAGAAACAATGAGCAGTTCTTC
TRBJ1-2 | . | TRBV5-1 | . | CASSLAVGGAGYGYTF | TGCGCCAGCAGCTTGGCCGTTGGGGGGGCCGGCTATGGCTACACCTTC
TRBJ2-3 | . | TRBV20-1 | . | CSAIDPGPSSTDTQYF | TGCAGTGCGATTGACCCGGGGCCCTCAAGCACAGATACGCAGTATTTT
TRBJ1-6 | few | TRBV2 | . | CASSVGLDSPLHF | TGTGCCAGCAGTGTGGGGCTGGATTCACCCCTCCACTTT
TRBJ1-6 | . | TRBV28 | . | CASSPQAGAYTASGNSPLHF | TGTGCCAGCAGTCCCCAGGCTGGCGCCTACACCGCCAGTGGTAATTCACCCCTCCACTTT
TRBJ2-1 | . | TRBV10-3 | . | CAISVQGTYNEQFF | TGTGCCATCAGTGTCCAGGGAACCTACAATGAGCAGTTCTTC
TRBJ2-1 | . | TRBV6-1 | . | CASSRTNTNNEQFF | TGTGCCAGCAGTCGGACCAATACGAACAATGAGCAGTTCTTC
TRBJ1-1 | many | TRBV5-1 | . | CASSFLSNTEAFF | TGCGCCAGCAGCTTCCTCAGTAACACTGAAGCTTTCTTT
TRBJ2-3 | once | TRBV29-1 | . | CSVRRDSTDTQYF | TGCAGCGTCAGACGAGACAGCACAGATACGCAGTATTTT
TRBJ2-5 | few | TRBV4-2 | . | CASIIAPETQYF | TGTGCCAGCATTATCGCGCCCGAGACCCAGTACTTC
TRBJ2-1 | few | TRBV4-3 | TRBD1 | CASSPGTGGYNEQFF | TGCGCCAGCAGCCCGGGGACAGGGGGGTACAATGAGCAGTTCTTC
TRBJ1-1 | . | TRBV5-5 | . | CASSLDPTRGLEAFF | TGTGCCAGCAGCTTGGACCCTACCAGGGGTCTCGAAGCTTTCTTT
TRBJ2-7 | few | TRBV5-8 | . | CASSPWGIRSYEQYF | TGTGCCAGCAGCCCGTGGGGTATCCGCTCCTACGAGCAGTACTTC
TRBJ2-1 | . | TRBV28 | . | CASSLRASYNEQFF | TGTGCCAGCAGTTTACGGGCTAGCTACAATGAGCAGTTCTTC
TRBJ2-7 | many | TRBV20-1 | TRBD1 | CSASSGTGAYEQYF | TGCAGTGCTAGTTCCGGGACAGGGGCCTACGAGCAGTACTTC
TRBJ1-1 | . | TRBV5-1 | . | CASRNRAFEAFF | TGCGCCAGCAGAAACAGGGCGTTTGAAGCTTTCTTT
TRBJ1-3 | few | TRBV12-3/TRBV12-4 | TRBD1 | CASSGQGAMDF | TGTGCCAGCAGTGGACAGGGGGCAATGGATTTT
TRBJ2-7 | few | TRBV7-2 | TRBD2 | CASSSRLASSSYEQYF | TGTGCCAGCAGCTCTCGACTAGCCTCGAGCTCCTACGAGCAGTACTTC
TRBJ2-2 | many | TRBV2 | . | CATRAGPGELFF | TGTGCCACCAGAGCAGGGCCCGGGGAGCTGTTTTTT
TRBJ2-5 | few | TRBV12-3/TRBV12-4 | . | CASSPGPSQETQYF | TGTGCCAGCAGTCCAGGGCCCTCCCAAGAGACCCAGTACTTC
TRBJ2-7 | . | TRBV5-1 | TRBD2 | CASSLQREGPYEQYF | TGCGCCAGCAGCTTGCAGCGGGAGGGCCCCTACGAGCAGTACTTC
TRBJ2-7 | . | TRBV13 | TRBD1 | CASSPGTGRTHEQYF | TGTGCCAGCAGCCCAGGGACAGGGAGGACCCACGAGCAGTACTTC
TRBJ2-2 | few | TRBV2 | TRBD2 | CASSLLAGAFTGELFF | TGTGCCAGCAGTCTTCTAGCGGGAGCGTTCACCGGGGAGCTGTTTTTT
TRBJ2-7 | few | TRBV7-2 | TRBD2 | CASSLAGTSIGYEQYF | TGTGCCAGCAGCTTAGCCGGGACTAGCATTGGGTACGAGCAGTACTTC
TRBJ2-3 | many | TRBV5-1 | TRBD1 | CASSLGTGTDTQYF | TGCGCCAGCAGCCTGGGGACAGGTACAGATACGCAGTATTTT
TRBJ2-5 | . | TRBV5-1 | . | CATGSNGETQYF | TGCGCCACGGGAAGCAATGGGGAGACCCAGTACTTC
TRBJ1-2 | few | TRBV11-2 | . | CASSLEPESLPNSGTF | TGTGCCAGCAGCTTAGAGCCCGAATCCCTCCCTAATTCCGGCACCTTC